The sequence of this T cell receptor (beta chain) was determined in a study of OX40 agonist ivuxolimab in advanced cancers. The CDR3 consists of 15 residues. CDR1 and CDR2 from the germline V gene are LGHNA and YSLEER. Trimming removed 0 bases from V and 5 bases from J, with 14 bases in between. The table came from immunoSEQ multiplex PCR; TCRdb's copy has only in-frame clones and leaves some out. The sample records almost 70,000 clones, about 90% being singletons. The rearrangement uses TRBV4-3 and TRBJ2-7; a possible D gene is TRBD2 (7 bases). The TCR sequence derives from an adult with an advanced solid tumor such as melanoma, head and neck, liver or kidney cancer. Sequenced material: CD4+ or CD8+ T cells sorted from blood, taken in a trial of the OX40 agonist ivuxolimab. The CDR3 loop is CASSQDSRGGDEQYF. CDR3 nucleotide sequence: TGCGCCAGCAGCCAAGATTCCAGGGGAGGGGACGAGCAGTACTTC.